Listed below are T cell receptor beta chains from one sample, sequenced in a study of T cells in localized non-small cell lung cancer. Sequencing used immunoSEQ multiplex PCR; TCRdb keeps in-frame clones, though not all of them. The sample holds approximately 30,000 clones, around 90% seen once. The source material was peripheral blood mononuclear cells, sampled before any cancer treatment. The receptors come from a woman between 40 and 69 years old with stage III lung adenocarcinoma. CDR3s include the opening cysteine and the closing phenylalanine or tryptophan.

CDR3 length: 11
V gene: TRBV2
J gene: TRBJ2-1
CDR3 protein: CASRGTGGQFF

CDR3 length: 13
V gene: TRBV4-1
J gene: TRBJ1-2
CDR3 protein: CASSQDRDYGYTF

CDR3 length: 15
V gene: TRBV18
J gene: TRBJ2-7
CDR3 protein: CASSPPGTGSYEQYF

CDR3 length: 14
V gene: TRBV4-1
J gene: TRBJ2-4
CDR3 protein: CASSQVVAKNIQYF

CDR3 length: 16
V gene: TRBV7-2
J gene: TRBJ2-3
CDR3 protein: CASSLLSGGAIDTQYF

CDR3 length: 16
V gene: TRBV28
J gene: TRBJ1-2
CDR3 protein: CASSSSPGTGSRGYTF

CDR3 length: 18
V gene: TRBV7-2
J gene: TRBJ2-5
CDR3 protein: CASSPRPSGVLDLKPQYF

CDR3 length: 16
V gene: TRBV9
J gene: TRBJ2-3
CDR3 protein: CASSVEGTTYTDTQYF

CDR3 length: 15
V gene: TRBV5-1
J gene: TRBJ2-5
CDR3 protein: CASSLQGGGGETQYF

CDR3 length: 17
V gene: TRBV4-3
J gene: TRBJ2-1
CDR3 protein: CASSQDYRASQGNEQFF

CDR3 length: 13
V gene: TRBV4-2
J gene: TRBJ1-2
CDR3 protein: CASSQDRDYGYTF

CDR3 length: 12
V gene: TRBV7-9
J gene: TRBJ1-1
CDR3 protein: CASSFGVFEAFF

CDR3 length: 17
V gene: TRBV23-1
J gene: TRBJ2-7
CDR3 protein: CASSHSWTGWCSYEQYF

CDR3 length: 17
V gene: TRBV11-2
J gene: TRBJ2-1
CDR3 protein: CASSLAIGLGPHNEQFF

CDR3 length: 15
V gene: TRBV7-2
J gene: TRBJ2-3
CDR3 protein: CASTSLRGRTDTQYF

CDR3 length: 14
V gene: TRBV6-1
J gene: TRBJ1-1
CDR3 protein: CASSPQGGVDEAFF

CDR3 length: 15
V gene: TRBV7-3
J gene: TRBJ2-3
CDR3 protein: CASSLSAIRTDTQYF

CDR3 length: 13
V gene: TRBV6-5
J gene: TRBJ2-6
CDR3 protein: CASSYSGANVLTF

CDR3 length: 15
V gene: TRBV6-6
J gene: TRBJ2-1
CDR3 protein: CASASGGSSYNEQFF

CDR3 length: 13
V gene: TRBV29-1
J gene: TRBJ1-5
CDR3 protein: CSVEVGSNQPQHF

CDR3 length: 16
V gene: TRBV9
J gene: TRBJ1-4
CDR3 protein: CASSPPEGQGRGKLFF

CDR3 length: 14
V gene: TRBV28
J gene: TRBJ2-7
CDR3 protein: CASSLSLEVYEQYF

CDR3 length: 14
V gene: TRBV5-6
J gene: TRBJ1-4
CDR3 protein: CASSWTGGGEKLFF

CDR3 length: 16
V gene: TRBV6-6
J gene: TRBJ1-1
CDR3 protein: CASSYSLGVGNTEAFF

CDR3 length: 13
V gene: TRBV28
J gene: TRBJ1-1
CDR3 protein: CAREGPEVTEAFF

CDR3 length: 14
V gene: TRBV7-9
J gene: TRBJ1-3
CDR3 protein: CASSLGRIGNTIYF

CDR3 length: 13
V gene: TRBV6-6
J gene: TRBJ1-1
CDR3 protein: CASSYYMNTEAFF

CDR3 length: 14
V gene: TRBV15
J gene: TRBJ2-6
CDR3 protein: CATSRLSGANVLTF

CDR3 length: 15
V gene: TRBV27
J gene: TRBJ1-1
CDR3 protein: CASSLARTGVTEAFF

CDR3 length: 15
V gene: TRBV6-1
J gene: TRBJ2-4
CDR3 protein: CASSVADAAKNIQYF

CDR3 length: 11
V gene: TRBV5-1
J gene: TRBJ2-5
CDR3 protein: CASSFQETQYF

CDR3 length: 14
V gene: TRBV5-1
J gene: TRBJ1-6
CDR3 protein: CASSAGQGDSPLHF

CDR3 length: 14
V gene: TRBV5-1
J gene: TRBJ2-3
CDR3 protein: CASSGTGGSDTQYF

CDR3 length: 15
V gene: TRBV6-6
J gene: TRBJ2-5
CDR3 protein: CATSPHDRDGETQYF

CDR3 length: 13
V gene: TRBV30
J gene: TRBJ1-1
CDR3 protein: CAWSVSRQSKAFF

CDR3 length: 13
V gene: TRBV5-1
J gene: TRBJ2-5
CDR3 protein: CASSLETWETQYF

CDR3 length: 16
V gene: TRBV5-1
J gene: TRBJ2-3
CDR3 protein: CASSPRGHPSTDTQYF

CDR3 length: 18
V gene: TRBV4-1
J gene: TRBJ2-2
CDR3 protein: CASSLGVAGGVSPGELFF

CDR3 length: 14
V gene: TRBV6-1
J gene: TRBJ2-5
CDR3 protein: CASRGLAGGETQYF

CDR3 length: 15
V gene: TRBV4-2
J gene: TRBJ1-1
CDR3 protein: CASSPLLRGRTEAFF

CDR3 length: 14
V gene: TRBV27
J gene: TRBJ2-3
CDR3 protein: CASKEFRGTDTQYF

CDR3 length: 14
V gene: TRBV19
J gene: TRBJ1-2
CDR3 protein: CASRRRQETYGYTF

CDR3 length: 19
V gene: TRBV13
J gene: TRBJ2-3
CDR3 protein: CASSSLTSGGISSTDTQYF

CDR3 length: 15
V gene: TRBV7-9
J gene: TRBJ2-1
CDR3 protein: CASSRPGLARNEQFF

CDR3 length: 15
V gene: TRBV9
J gene: TRBJ2-7
CDR3 protein: CASSAPGVGAYEQYF

CDR3 length: 15
V gene: TRBV11-1
J gene: TRBJ2-1
CDR3 protein: CASSLRRTNRNEQFF

CDR3 length: 14
V gene: TRBV28
J gene: TRBJ2-4
CDR3 protein: CASSQIRGVNIQYF

CDR3 length: 14
V gene: TRBV5-1
J gene: TRBJ1-1
CDR3 protein: CASSLGNMNTEAFF

CDR3 length: 15
V gene: TRBV4-3
J gene: TRBJ2-1
CDR3 protein: CASSQDGGSYNEQFF

CDR3 length: 14
V gene: TRBV5-4
J gene: TRBJ1-1
CDR3 protein: CASSPGQGATEAFF

CDR3 length: 13
V gene: TRBV7-2
J gene: TRBJ2-1
CDR3 protein: CASSARGYNEQFF

CDR3 length: 15
V gene: TRBV18
J gene: TRBJ2-1
CDR3 protein: CASSYSLSGPNEQFF

CDR3 length: 16
V gene: TRBV7-2
J gene: TRBJ1-3
CDR3 protein: CASSPPPGDSGNTIYF